This T cell receptor beta chain was sequenced during a study of a mutant IDH1 vaccine in newly diagnosed glioma. Study-wide background: Once 4-6 weeks had passed after radiotherapy alone, vaccination started, or it started with temozolomide cycles. Most patients had received both radiotherapy and temozolomide, the prior options being radiotherapy, temozolomide, or both.

Germline CDR1 MNHNY, CDR2 SVGAGI (reference sequence). There are 16 residues in the CDR3. Trimming shortened V by 7 bases and J by 5 bases, and 24 bases separated the two germline ends. Documented time point: week 35, safety follow-up. Every vaccination contained 300 ug of the mutant IDH1 20-mer peptide and was paired with topical imiquimod. Overall study findings and caveats: Apparently, pseudoprogression bore no relation to changes among the top peripheral T cell clonotypes.

Clones were read by immunoSEQ multiplex PCR, and TCRdb kept only the in-frame ones, dropping some. The sample has roughly 64,000 clones; around 74% are singletons. Concerning this clone: Its antigen is unidentified.

The sequencing here drew on PBMCs, taken from a glioma patient whose treatment included an IDH1 peptide vaccine. The chain uses TRBV6-6 and TRBJ2-7, with D possibly being TRBD2 (6 bases). The clonotype was recovered from a man aged 50-59 years with glioma. This CDR3 reads CASKTQAGRILHEQYF. CDR3 sequence (DNA): TGTGCCAGCAAGACCCAGGCGGGGCGCATTCTCCACGAGCAGTACTTC.